This TCR beta chain was retrieved from a study of breast tumors, draining lymph nodes, adjacent tissues. One entry per CDR3 protein results from TCRdb running MiXCR on the multiplex PCR reads. The repertoire holds under 350,000 distinct CDR3 sequences, with around 30% as singletons. Axillary draining lymph nodes of breast cancer patients supplied the node samples. In regard to this clonotype: Its antigen is currently unknown. A single base separates this from a much larger clone, so it may be a read error.

Study results and caveats: Tumors had less TCR diversity than lymph nodes, more than nontumor tissue.

CDR3 length: 15 residues. Germline V gives CDR1 SGHTA, CDR2 FQGNSA. Trimming shortened V by 1 base and J by 6 bases, and 15 bases separated the two germline ends. The material sequenced was axillary lymph node tissue. The receptor comes from a female donor with breast cancer. Some clones in this sample may be carry-over from other donors' samples. The J gene is TRBJ1-2, the V gene TRBV7-2, with D possibly being TRBD1 (5 bases). Here the CDR3 reads CASSLDYGAHNGYTF. CDR3 coding DNA: TGTGCCAGCAGCTTAGACTATGGGGCGCATAATGGCTACACCTTC.